This entry describes one T cell receptor (beta chain). Its target is not known. The data derive from a study of T cell repertoires in cytomegalovirus infection. About the study: The study used recently identified HLA-C-restricted and well-studied HLA-B-restricted CMV epitopes. Public signatures in TCR beta pointed to CMV infection and matching HLA type.

MiXCR, applied by TCRdb to the reads, yields one record per CDR3 protein. Of roughly 180,000 distinct CDR3 sequences in the sample, roughly 20% were seen once. Points from the study as a whole: People with CMV and the relevant HLA were identified by cumulative public TCR beta family frequency. In two of eight donors, the top clonotype was HLA-C-restricted CMV-specific.

The CDR3 has 15 amino acids. Deletions cut 0 bases from V and 1 base from J, with 8 bases between. This specimen consisted of CD8+ T cells from cultured PBMCs, obtained from culture after CMV antigen stimulation. This receptor was taken from a human donor in good health (CMV status not recorded). Some clones in this sample may be carry-over from other donors' samples. The gene calls are TRBV12-3 or TRBV12-4 and TRBJ2-3, with a weak D call TRBD2 (5 bases). The CDR3: CASSLALGGTDTQYF. The CDR3 DNA is TGTGCCAGCAGTTTAGCGCTCGGGGGCACAGATACGCAGTATTTT.